The 13 T cell receptor beta chains below come from one sample, sequenced in a study of cytomegalovirus exposure and HLA in healthy donors. Sequencing used immunoSEQ multiplex PCR; TCRdb keeps in-frame clones, though not all of them. This table has approximately 88,000 clones, 84% appearing once. What was sequenced was PBMCs. The receptors come from a young woman in good health and CMV-seropositive.

The chain carries TRBV29-1 and TRBJ1-4, with 7 bases fitting TRBD1. CDR1 and CDR2 (germline): SQVTM, ANQGSEA. With 7 bases clipped from V and 2 bases from J, the junction kept 7 bases outside the gene matches. The CDR3 consists of 14 residues. The CDR3, as DNA: TGCAGCGCAGCACTCAGGGGGACTAATGAAAAACTGTTTTTT. This sequence encodes CSAALRGTNEKLFF.

V and J are TRBV6-1 and TRBJ1-3, with 9 bases matching TRBD1. From germline, CDR1 is MNHNS and CDR2 SASEGT. J was trimmed by 4 bases and V by 6 bases; bases with no gene match: 7. The CDR3 contains 15 residues. CDR3 in amino acids: CASRLQGAVGNTIYF. The CDR3 nucleotides are TGTGCCAGCAGACTACAGGGGGCGGTAGGAAACACCATATATTTT.

V is TRBV2 and J is TRBJ1-3; D not certain. Germline CDR1 SNHLY, CDR2 FYNNEI. The CDR3 covers 14 residues. Trimming took 7 bases from V and 3 from J, leaving 13 bases between them. The CDR3 spells CASIPGTLGNTIYF. For the CDR3, the DNA is TGTGCCAGCATCCCAGGCACCCTTGGAAACACCATATATTTT.

The chain employs TRBV5-8 and TRBJ2-1, with TRBD2 identical over 7 bases. With V trimmed by 5 bases and J by 2 bases, 7 bases remained unmatched. This CDR3 comprises 15 residues. Germline lookup yields CDR1 SGHTS and CDR2 YDEGEE. The CDR3 sequence: CASSSAGTTYNEQFF. The CDR3 DNA follows: TGTGCCAGCAGTTCCGCCGGGACTACCTACAATGAGCAGTTCTTC.

This clone came up once. The rearrangement links TRBV27 to TRBJ1-6; TRBD1 might be the D (6 bases). Per the germline V gene, CDR1 is MNHEY and CDR2 is SMNVEV (reference sequence). Deletions cut 6 bases from V and 0 bases from J, with 12 bases between. CDR3 length: 16 amino acids. The CDR3 loop reads CASRGAASSYNSPLHF. CDR3 nucleotides: TGTGCCAGCAGGGGGGCGGCCAGCTCCTATAATTCACCCCTCCACTTT.

V is TRBV28 and J is TRBJ1-2; TRBD1 agrees at 9 bases. CDR3 length equals 15 residues. The V and J ends lost 7 bases and 6 bases, in that order; junction bases with no gene match: 12. Germline-derived CDR1 and CDR2 are MDHEN and SYDVKM. CDR3 coding DNA: TGTGCCAGCACCAGTCCCGGGACAGGGTTTGATGGCTACACCTTC. Translation: CASTSPGTGFDGYTF.

This clone was seen a single time. The chain has TRBV2 and TRBJ1-1, with TRBD1 as a possible D gene (6 bases). CDR3 length: 14 residues. V was trimmed by 2 bases and J by 1 base, leaving 8 bases between them. From germline, CDR1 is SNHLY and CDR2 FYNNEI. CDR3 DNA: TGTGCCAGCAGTGAAAGACAGGCGAACACTGAAGCTTTCTTT. This gives the protein CASSERQANTEAFF.

The chain links TRBV6-1 to TRBJ2-5; tentatively, D is TRBD2 (6 bases). Germline loops: CDR1 MNHNS, CDR2 SASEGT. Trimming removed 4 bases at V and 2 bases at J, with 17 bases between. This CDR3 contains 16 residues. CDR3 sequence: CASSAIGGAQQETQYF. CDR3 nucleotide sequence: TGTGCCAGCAGTGCCATAGGAGGGGCCCAGCAAGAGACCCAGTACTTC.

V and J are TRBV5-6 and TRBJ2-7; D gene ambiguous. CDR3 size: 13 residues. Deletions cut 2 bases from V and 0 bases from J, with 6 bases between. The V gene's germline CDR1 is SGHDT and CDR2 YYEEEE. In DNA form, the CDR3 reads TGTGCCAGCAGCTTACTAAGCTCCTACGAGCAGTACTTC. Translated, it gives CASSLLSSYEQYF.

The chain recombines TRBV6-6 with TRBJ2-7, with 12 bases matching TRBD2. This CDR3 is 15 amino acids long. Looked up from germline, CDR1 is MNHNY and CDR2 is SVGAGI (reference sequence). V lost 4 bases, J lost 8 bases, and 9 bases stayed unmatched. As DNA, the CDR3 is TGTGCCAGCAGTTCGGGGACTAGCGGGTCCTCCCAGCAGTACTTC. It is translated as CASSSGTSGSSQQYF.

J is TRBJ1-1 and V is TRBV12-5; D remains unclear. The CDR3 totals 13 residues. Germline V gene data show CDR1 as LGHNT and CDR2 as FRNRAP. V lost 2 bases to trimming and J lost 3 bases, with 7 bases between them. The chain's CDR3 is CASGLRRDTEAFF. The CDR3 DNA reads as TGTGCTAGTGGTTTGCGTCGGGACACTGAAGCTTTCTTT. The whole variable domain, filled in from reference TRBV12-5 and TRBJ1-1, reads DARVTQTPRHKVTEMGQEVTMRCQPILGHNTVFWYRQTMMQGLELLAYFRNRAPLDDSGMPKDRFSAEMPDATLATLKIQPSEPRDSAVYFCASGLRRDTEAFFGQGTRLTVV.

This rearrangement joins TRBV10-3 to TRBJ1-1, with TRBD1 as a possible D gene (6 bases). The germline V and J ends were trimmed by 2 bases and 7 bases, with 8 bases remaining between them. The CDR3 contains 12 residues. Germline CDR1 and CDR2: ENHRY and SYGVKD. DNA of the CDR3: TGTGCCATCAGTGAGGACAGGATTGAAGCTTTCTTT. Its translation is CAISEDRIEAFF.

The chain carries TRBV10-3 and TRBJ1-1; TRBD1 matches 8 bases. CDR1 and CDR2 (germline): ENHRY, SYGVKD. The V gene end was trimmed by 2 bases and the J gene end by 4 bases; junction bases not matched to a gene: 6. The CDR3 runs 15 residues. The CDR3 nucleotides are TGTGCCATCAGTGAGCAGCAGGGGGCGGTCACTGAAGCTTTCTTT. It yields the protein CAISEQQGAVTEAFF.